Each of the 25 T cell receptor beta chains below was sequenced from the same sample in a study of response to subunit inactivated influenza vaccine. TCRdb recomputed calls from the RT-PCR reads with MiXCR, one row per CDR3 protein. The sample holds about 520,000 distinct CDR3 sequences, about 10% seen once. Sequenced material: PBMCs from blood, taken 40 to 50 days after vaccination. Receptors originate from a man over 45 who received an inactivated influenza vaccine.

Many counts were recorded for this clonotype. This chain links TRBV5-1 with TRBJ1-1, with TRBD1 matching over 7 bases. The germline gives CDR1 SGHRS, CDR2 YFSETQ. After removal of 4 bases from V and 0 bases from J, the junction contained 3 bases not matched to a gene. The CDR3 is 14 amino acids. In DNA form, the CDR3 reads TGCGCCAGCAGCGTGGGACAGATGAACACTGAAGCTTTCTTT. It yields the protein CASSVGQMNTEAFF. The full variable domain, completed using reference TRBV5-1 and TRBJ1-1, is KAGVTQTPRYLIKTRGQQVTLSCSPISGHRSVSWYQQTPGQGLQFLFEYFSETQRNKGNFPGRFSGRQFSNSRSEMNVSTLELGDSALYLCASSVGQMNTEAFFGQGTRLTVV.

CDR3 nucleotides: TGTGCCAGCAGTTTCGAGCGGGAGAAAGCCGGGGAGCTGTTTTTT. It encodes CASSFEREKAGELFF. The chain links TRBV28 to TRBJ2-2; 8 positions match TRBD2. This CDR3 is 15 amino acids long. Germline lookup yields CDR1 MDHEN and CDR2 SYDVKM. J gave up 6 bases and V 3 bases, and 6 bases lay outside the gene matches.

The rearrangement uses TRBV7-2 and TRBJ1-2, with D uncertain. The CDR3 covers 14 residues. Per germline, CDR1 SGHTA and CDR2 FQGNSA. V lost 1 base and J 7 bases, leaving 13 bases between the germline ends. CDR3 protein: CASSLGGRLPGYTF. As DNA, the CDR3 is TGTGCCAGCAGCTTAGGCGGCCGCCTGCCTGGCTACACCTTC.

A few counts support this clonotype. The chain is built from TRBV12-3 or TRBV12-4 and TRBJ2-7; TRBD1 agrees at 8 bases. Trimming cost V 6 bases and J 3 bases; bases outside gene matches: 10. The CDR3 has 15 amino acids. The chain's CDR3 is CASRSSGTGHYEQYF. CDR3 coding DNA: TGTGCCAGCAGATCCTCCGGGACAGGACACTACGAGCAGTACTTC.

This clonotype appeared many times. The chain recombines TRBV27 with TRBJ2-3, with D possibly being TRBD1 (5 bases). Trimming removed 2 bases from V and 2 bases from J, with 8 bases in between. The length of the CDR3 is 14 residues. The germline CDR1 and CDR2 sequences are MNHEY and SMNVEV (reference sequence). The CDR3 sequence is CASSLQGPTDTQYF. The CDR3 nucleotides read TGTGCCAGCAGTTTACAGGGTCCCACAGATACGCAGTATTTT.

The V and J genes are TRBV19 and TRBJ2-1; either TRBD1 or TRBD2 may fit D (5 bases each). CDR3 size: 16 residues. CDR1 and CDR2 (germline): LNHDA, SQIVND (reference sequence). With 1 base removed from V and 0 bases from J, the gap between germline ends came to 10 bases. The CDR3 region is CASSIGAGSSYNEQFF. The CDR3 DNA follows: TGTGCCAGTAGTATAGGGGCAGGGAGCTCCTACAATGAGCAGTTCTTC.

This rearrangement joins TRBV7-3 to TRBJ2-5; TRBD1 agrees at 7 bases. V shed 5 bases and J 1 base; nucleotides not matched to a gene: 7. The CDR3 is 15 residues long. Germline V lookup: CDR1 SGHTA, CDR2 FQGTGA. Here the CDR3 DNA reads TGTGCCAGCAGCCCCGCAGGGGGAATCCAAGAGACCCAGTACTTC. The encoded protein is CASSPAGGIQETQYF.

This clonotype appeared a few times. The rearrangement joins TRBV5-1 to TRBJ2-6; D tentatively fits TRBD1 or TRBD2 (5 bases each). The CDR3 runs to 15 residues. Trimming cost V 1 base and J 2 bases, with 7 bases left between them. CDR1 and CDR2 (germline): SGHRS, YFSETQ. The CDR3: CASSLMGAGANVLTF. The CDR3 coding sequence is TGCGCCAGCAGCTTGATGGGGGCTGGGGCCAACGTCCTGACTTTC.

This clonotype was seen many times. CDR3: CSARASGNTGELFF. The CDR3 DNA reads as TGCAGTGCTAGAGCTAGCGGGAACACCGGGGAGCTGTTTTTT. J is TRBJ2-2 and V is TRBV20-1; TRBD2 agrees at 7 bases. The CDR3 length is 14 residues. CDR1 DFQATT and CDR2 SNEGSKA come from the germline V gene (reference sequence). The V and J ends lost 1 base and 1 base, in that order; junction bases with no gene match: 0.

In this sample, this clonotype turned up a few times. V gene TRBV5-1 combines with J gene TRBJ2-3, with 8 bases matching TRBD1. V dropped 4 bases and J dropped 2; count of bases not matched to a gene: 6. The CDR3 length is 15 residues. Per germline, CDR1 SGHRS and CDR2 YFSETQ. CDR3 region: CASSTRTGNTDTQYF. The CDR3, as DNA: TGCGCCAGCAGCACCCGGACAGGGAACACAGATACGCAGTATTTT.

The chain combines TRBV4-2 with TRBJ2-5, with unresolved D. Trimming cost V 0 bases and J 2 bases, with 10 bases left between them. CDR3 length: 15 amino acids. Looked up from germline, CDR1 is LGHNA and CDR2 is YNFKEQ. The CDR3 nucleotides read TGTGCCAGCAGCCAAGATGAACAGAAACAAGAGACCCAGTACTTC. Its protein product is CASSQDEQKQETQYF.

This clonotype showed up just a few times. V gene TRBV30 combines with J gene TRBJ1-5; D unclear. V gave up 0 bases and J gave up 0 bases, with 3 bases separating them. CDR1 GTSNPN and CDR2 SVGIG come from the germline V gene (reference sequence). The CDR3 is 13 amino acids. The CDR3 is CAWSVSSNQPQHF. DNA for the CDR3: TGTGCCTGGAGTGTCAGTAGCAATCAGCCCCAGCATTTT.

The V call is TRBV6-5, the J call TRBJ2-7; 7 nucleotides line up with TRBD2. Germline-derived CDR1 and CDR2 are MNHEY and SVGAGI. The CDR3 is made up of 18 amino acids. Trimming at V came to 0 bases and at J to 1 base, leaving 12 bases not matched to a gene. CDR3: CASSYSPLSGGGSYEQYF. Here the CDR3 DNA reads TGTGCCAGCAGTTACTCCCCCCTTAGTGGCGGGGGTTCCTACGAGCAGTACTTC.

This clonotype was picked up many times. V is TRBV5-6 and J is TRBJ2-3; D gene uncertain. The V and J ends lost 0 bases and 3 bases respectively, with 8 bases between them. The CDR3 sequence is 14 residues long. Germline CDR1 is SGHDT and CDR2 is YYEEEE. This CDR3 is CASSLDYSTDTQYF. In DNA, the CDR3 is TGTGCCAGCAGCTTGGACTATTCGACAGATACGCAGTATTTT.

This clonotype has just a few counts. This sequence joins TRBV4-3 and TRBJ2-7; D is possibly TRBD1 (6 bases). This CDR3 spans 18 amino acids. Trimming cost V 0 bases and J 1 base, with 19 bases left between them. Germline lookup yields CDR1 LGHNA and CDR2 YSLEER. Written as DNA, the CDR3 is TGCGCCAGCAGCCAAGAGCAGGGGTCGGCGGGCCTATCCTACGAGCAGTACTTC. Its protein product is CASSQEQGSAGLSYEQYF.

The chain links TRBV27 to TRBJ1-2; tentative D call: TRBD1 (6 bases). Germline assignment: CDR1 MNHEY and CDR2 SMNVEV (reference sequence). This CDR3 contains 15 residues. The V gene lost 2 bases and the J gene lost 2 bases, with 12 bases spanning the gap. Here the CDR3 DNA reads TGTGCCAGCAGTTTAAACGGACAGTTGAACTATGGCTACACCTTC. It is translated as CASSLNGQLNYGYTF.

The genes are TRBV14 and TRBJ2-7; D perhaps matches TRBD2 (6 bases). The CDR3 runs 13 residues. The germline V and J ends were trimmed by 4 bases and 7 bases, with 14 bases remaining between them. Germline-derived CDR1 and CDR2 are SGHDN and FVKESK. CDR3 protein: CASSPRAAGEQYF. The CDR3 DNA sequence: TGTGCCAGCAGCCCGAGGGCGGCGGGGGAGCAGTACTTC.

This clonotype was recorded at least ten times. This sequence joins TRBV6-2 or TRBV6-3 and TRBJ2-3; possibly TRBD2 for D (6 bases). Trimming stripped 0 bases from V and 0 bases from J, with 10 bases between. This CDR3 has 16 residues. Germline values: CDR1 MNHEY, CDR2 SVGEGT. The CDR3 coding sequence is TGTGCCAGCAGTTACTCCGGGAGTTCTAGCACAGATACGCAGTATTTT. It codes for CASSYSGSSSTDTQYF.

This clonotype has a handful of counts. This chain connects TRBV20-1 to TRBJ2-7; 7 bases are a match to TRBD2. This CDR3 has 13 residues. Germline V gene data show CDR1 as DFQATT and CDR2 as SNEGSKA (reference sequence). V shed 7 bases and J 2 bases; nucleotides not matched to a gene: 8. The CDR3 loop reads CSGEGLHPYEQYF. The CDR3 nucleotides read TGCAGTGGGGAGGGACTACATCCCTACGAGCAGTACTTC.

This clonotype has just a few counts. The CDR3 bases are TGTGCCAGCAGTTTAGTTGGGGGCGAGGGGGTGAACTATGGCTACACCTTC. Amino acid sequence: CASSLVGGEGVNYGYTF. The chain is built from TRBV12-3 or TRBV12-4 and TRBJ1-2, with D maybe TRBD1 (6 bases). The CDR3 has 17 amino acids. The V and J ends lost 1 base and 2 bases respectively, with 17 bases between them.

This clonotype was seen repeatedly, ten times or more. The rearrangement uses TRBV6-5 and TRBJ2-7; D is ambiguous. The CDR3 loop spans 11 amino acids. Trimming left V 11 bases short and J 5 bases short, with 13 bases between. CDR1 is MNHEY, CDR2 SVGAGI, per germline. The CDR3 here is CASSSLHEQYF. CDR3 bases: TGTGCCTCATCGTCGTTGCACGAGCAGTACTTC.

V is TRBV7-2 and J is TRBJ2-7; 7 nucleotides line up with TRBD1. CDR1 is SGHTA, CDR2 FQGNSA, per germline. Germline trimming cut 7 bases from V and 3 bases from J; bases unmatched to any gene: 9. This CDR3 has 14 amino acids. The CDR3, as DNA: TGTGCCAGCACCACGATGGACAGGATCTACGAGCAGTACTTC. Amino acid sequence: CASTTMDRIYEQYF.

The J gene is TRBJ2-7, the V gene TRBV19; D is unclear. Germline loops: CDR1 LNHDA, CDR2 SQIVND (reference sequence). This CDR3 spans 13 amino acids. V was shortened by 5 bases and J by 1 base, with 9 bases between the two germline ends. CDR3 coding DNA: TGTGCCAGTAGTCGGTCAGATTCCTACGAGCAGTACTTC. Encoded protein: CASSRSDSYEQYF.

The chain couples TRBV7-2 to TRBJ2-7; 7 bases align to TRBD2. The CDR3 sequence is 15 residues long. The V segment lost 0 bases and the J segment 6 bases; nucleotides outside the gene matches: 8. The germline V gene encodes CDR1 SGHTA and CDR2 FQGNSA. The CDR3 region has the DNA TGTGCCAGCAGCTTAGCGCCCCCGGGAGGATCCGAGCAGTACTTC. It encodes CASSLAPPGGSEQYF.

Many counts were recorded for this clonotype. The CDR3 region is CSVEGQGGYEQYF. The CDR3 nucleotides are TGCAGCGTTGAGGGACAGGGGGGCTACGAGCAGTACTTC. The chain recombines TRBV29-1 with TRBJ2-7, with 11 nucleotides matching TRBD1. This CDR3 is 13 amino acids long. Germline V gene lookup returns CDR1 SQVTM and CDR2 ANQGSEA. Trimming took 3 bases from V and 3 from J; bases not matched to a gene: 1.